One sample yielded the 30 T cell receptor beta chains listed below, sequenced in a study of Graves' ophthalmopathy and Graves' hyperthyroidism. RNA transcripts provided the template for amplifying TCR beta CDR3 regions. HTBI primers served in a first-round RT-PCR, which a second-round multiplex PCR followed. MiXCR was run by TCRdb on the multiplex PCR reads, yielding one entry per CDR3 protein. The sample lists 500,000 to 700,000 distinct CDR3 sequences, roughly 39% seen once, with about 4% in the top ten. Sequenced material: peripheral blood or thyroid tissue (not recorded which). Receptors were obtained from an adult man with Graves' hyperthyroidism.

This clonotype was counted a few times. This chain uses TRBV29-1 with TRBJ2-3; possibly TRBD2 for D (6 bases). This CDR3 is built from 15 residues. The V end was cut by 6 bases, the J end by 4 bases, with 20 bases between. In germline, CDR1 is SQVTM, CDR2 ANQGSEA. The CDR3 nucleotides read TGCAGCGTGAGAGGTTCCGGGGGAGCCTCAGATACGCAGTATTTT. It encodes CSVRGSGGASDTQYF.

This chain uses TRBV20-1 with TRBJ1-5; D gene ambiguous. The V and J ends lost 0 bases and 11 bases respectively, with 23 bases between them. Looked up from germline, CDR1 is DFQATT and CDR2 is SNEGSKA (reference sequence). The CDR3 runs to 16 residues. The CDR3 protein is CSARDAKLAGGETQHF. The CDR3 nucleotides read TGCAGTGCTAGAGATGCTAAACTAGCGGGCGGGGAGACCCAGCATTTT.

This clonotype was detected ten times or more. The rearrangement uses TRBV5-1 and TRBJ2-6; 11 positions agree with TRBD1. The CDR3 runs 18 residues. V lost 4 bases and J lost 0; bases outside the gene matches: 6. The germline gives CDR1 SGHRS, CDR2 YFSETQ. The DNA for the CDR3 is TGCGCCAGCAGCCGAACCGGGACAGGGGGCTCTGGGGCCAACGTCCTGACTTTC. Protein: CASSRTGTGGSGANVLTF.

The CDR3 here is CAISFGQGASYEQYF. DNA for the CDR3: TGTGCCATCAGCTTCGGACAGGGCGCCTCCTACGAGCAGTACTTC. The rearrangement links TRBV10-3 to TRBJ2-7, with 8 bases identical to TRBD1. Per the germline V gene, CDR1 is ENHRY and CDR2 is SYGVKD. The CDR3 is 15 residues long. The ends lost 6 bases at V and 0 bases at J; junction bases unmatched: 7.

This clonotype was detected many times. The genes are TRBV12-3 or TRBV12-4 and TRBJ1-1, with TRBD1 matching over 9 bases. V trimming: 6 bases; J trimming: 4 bases; junction bases outside the gene matches: 3. The CDR3 spans 13 residues. The CDR3 spells CASSWDRATEAFF. As DNA, the CDR3 is TGTGCCAGCAGCTGGGACAGGGCCACTGAAGCTTTCTTT.

The sample holds many counts of this clonotype. The rearrangement uses TRBV25-1 and TRBJ2-7; 7 nucleotides match TRBD2. Germline loops: CDR1 MGHDK, CDR2 SYGVNS. CDR3 length: 14 residues. The junction had 11 bases not matched to a gene; V was cut back by 4 bases and J by 8 bases. This CDR3 is CASSGGLTPGKQYF. In DNA form, the CDR3 reads TGTGCCAGCAGTGGGGGACTAACCCCTGGGAAGCAGTACTTC.

V is TRBV29-1 and J is TRBJ1-5, with D maybe TRBD1 (6 bases). The V and J ends lost 4 bases and 4 bases respectively, with 8 bases between them. The CDR3 totals 12 residues. The germline gives CDR1 SQVTM, CDR2 ANQGSEA. The CDR3 DNA reads as TGCAGCGTTGGCAGGGGTAATCAGCCCCAGCATTTT. Translated: CSVGRGNQPQHF. The full variable domain, its missing parts supplied by reference TRBV29-1 and TRBJ1-5, is SAVISQKPSRDICQRGTSLTIQCQVDSQVTMMFWYRQQPGQSLTLIATANQGSEATYESGFVIDKFPISRPNLTFSTLTVSNMSPEDSSIYLCSVGRGNQPQHFGDGTRLSIL.

V is TRBV19 and J is TRBJ2-7, with 9 bases that match TRBD1. Germline CDR1 is LNHDA and CDR2 is SQIVND (reference sequence). V lost 1 base, J lost 5 bases, and 6 bases stayed unmatched. The CDR3 covers 15 residues. For the CDR3, the DNA is TGTGCCAGTAGTATAGCGTCCACAGGGGGCAACGAGCAGTACTTC. Amino acid sequence: CASSIASTGGNEQYF. The variable domain in full, completed from reference TRBV19 and TRBJ2-7, reads DGGITQSPKYLFRKEGQNVTLSCEQNLNHDAMYWYRQDPGQGLRLIYYSQIVNDFQKGDIAEGYSVSREKKESFPLTVTSAQKNPTAFYLCASSIASTGGNEQYFGPGTRLTVT.

The V call is TRBV20-1, the J call TRBJ1-1, with D possibly matching TRBD1 (6 bases). Germline V gene lookup returns CDR1 DFQATT and CDR2 SNEGSKA (reference sequence). The CDR3 consists of 17 residues. Trimming removed 2 bases at V and 1 base at J, with 20 bases between. The CDR3 spells CSARTGIGGLRNTEAFF. CDR3 DNA: TGCAGTGCTAGAACCGGGATAGGGGGTTTGCGGAACACTGAAGCTTTCTTT.

A note on this clonotype: This clone may be a read error of a much larger clone one base away. The chain combines TRBV7-9 with TRBJ1-1; 9 bases map to TRBD1. In germline, CDR1 is SEHNR, CDR2 FQNEAQ (reference sequence). The CDR3 has 15 amino acids. With V trimmed by 5 bases and J by 4 bases, 8 bases remained unmatched. The CDR3 nucleotides read TGTGCCAGCAGCGCCTGGGACAGGGAAGGCACTGAAGCTTTCTTT. It yields the protein CASSAWDREGTEAFF.

Concerning this clonotype: The junction differs from germline at one of its ends, possibly a read error. The chain joins TRBV5-1 to TRBJ2-7; D may be TRBD2 (6 bases). Germline lookup yields CDR1 SGHRS and CDR2 YFSETQ. The CDR3 consists of 16 residues. The CDR3 DNA follows: TGCGCCAGCGGCTTGGCCAGGGCAGGGAGGTACAATGAGCAGTACTTC. This gives the protein CASGLARAGRYNEQYF.

This rearrangement joins TRBV5-1 to TRBJ2-7; D gene ambiguous. Germline V lookup: CDR1 SGHRS, CDR2 YFSETQ. The length of the CDR3 is 8 residues. The CDR3 reads CASYQDGV. DNA of the CDR3: TGCGCCAGCTACCAGGATGGGGTA.

On this clonotype itself: A single base separates this from a much larger clone, so it may be a read error. The chain links TRBV5-1 to TRBJ2-2, with TRBD2 identical over 7 bases. The V gene end was trimmed by 0 bases and the J gene end by 3 bases; junction bases not matched to a gene: 5. The CDR3 spans 16 residues. Germline lookup yields CDR1 SGHRS and CDR2 YFSETQ. The DNA of the CDR3 is TGCGCCAGCAGCTTGGCCGGCGGGGGATACACCGGGGAGCTGTTTTTT. As protein: CASSLAGGGYTGELFF.

This clonotype has just one count. The gene calls are TRBV30 and TRBJ2-7; D may be TRBD2 (5 bases). This CDR3 has 14 amino acids. Germline CDR1 and CDR2: GTSNPN and SVGIG (reference sequence). The V end was cut by 4 bases, the J end by 3 bases, with 16 bases between. DNA for the CDR3: TGTGCCTGGAACGAGGGCCCAGGTGTCTACGAGCAGTACTTC. Translated, it gives CAWNEGPGVYEQYF.

The gene calls are TRBV20-1 and TRBJ2-7, with TRBD1 as a possible D gene (5 bases). The CDR3 covers 12 residues. The germline V gene has CDR1 DFQATT and CDR2 SNEGSKA (reference sequence). V lost 7 bases, J lost 2 bases, and 12 bases lay in between. The CDR3 sequence is CSGGRWTYEQYF. CDR3 sequence (DNA): TGCAGTGGGGGCAGGTGGACCTACGAGCAGTACTTC.

The chain couples TRBV24-1 to TRBJ2-2; 9 nucleotides line up with TRBD1. Looked up from germline, CDR1 is KGHDR and CDR2 is SFDVKD. The CDR3 is made up of 16 amino acids. With V trimmed by 4 bases and J by 5 bases, 7 bases remained unmatched. The CDR3 is CATSDETGGFTGELFF. CDR3 DNA: TGTGCCACCAGTGACGAGACAGGGGGATTTACCGGGGAGCTGTTTTTT.

This clonotype occurred many times. V is TRBV29-1 and J is TRBJ2-7; D is uncertain. Trimming removed 6 bases at V and 2 bases at J, with 14 bases between. This CDR3 has 13 residues. Looked up from germline, CDR1 is SQVTM and CDR2 is ANQGSEA. The CDR3 spells CSVELETTYEQYF. CDR3 DNA: TGCAGCGTGGAGTTGGAGACCACCTACGAGCAGTACTTC.

The chain recombines TRBV24-1 with TRBJ2-2, with D maybe TRBD2 (6 bases). The length of the CDR3 is 17 residues. V lost 4 bases and J lost 6, with 20 bases in between. Germline assignment: CDR1 KGHDR and CDR2 SFDVKD. CDR3 nucleotides: TGTGCCACCAGTGACCGCGGGACGGCCCGTATCGCCGGGGAGCTGTTTTTT. This encodes CATSDRGTARIAGELFF.

This clonotype was counted a few times. This chain uses TRBV5-1 with TRBJ2-7, with 7 positions matching TRBD1. TRBJ2-1 explains the end of the DNA better; the J call may be wrong. The length of the CDR3 is 15 residues. Germline lookup yields CDR1 SGHRS and CDR2 YFSETQ. DNA for the CDR3: TGCGCCAGCAGTGAGACAGGGCTGCTACAGAATGAGCAGTTCTTC. Its translation is CASSETGLLQNEQFF.

On this clonotype: Being one base from a much bigger clone, this may be a read error. The CDR3 loop reads CASSSGRFEAFF. The CDR3 DNA is TGCGCCAGCAGCTCCGGCAGATTTGAAGCTTTCTTT. V and J are TRBV5-1 and TRBJ1-1; D call uncertain. CDR1 and CDR2 (germline): SGHRS, YFSETQ. The CDR3 totals 12 residues. Trimming stripped 3 bases from V and 7 bases from J, with 10 bases between.

The chain has TRBV7-3 and TRBJ1-5, with a tentative D call TRBD1 (6 bases). Trimming pared 7 bases from V and 13 bases from J, leaving 32 bases between. Germline CDR1 SGHTA, CDR2 FQGTGA. This CDR3 comprises 17 residues. The CDR3 coding sequence is TGTGCCAGCAACCCTGAGGGGGGCTCCTCTTTACCGGGACGGCAGCATTTT. Translating gives CASNPEGGSSLPGRQHF.

In the case of this clonotype: A junction boundary mismatches the germline segment, possibly from a read error. The chain links TRBV7-9 to TRBJ2-5; perhaps TRBD2 as D (6 bases). The CDR3 spans 13 residues. Germline V gene lookup returns CDR1 SEHNR and CDR2 FQNEAQ (reference sequence). The CDR3 nucleotides read TGTGCCAGCAGCCCTTACGGGAGAGAGACCCAGTATTTC. Protein: CASSPYGRETQYF.

The chain carries TRBV7-9 and TRBJ1-5, with D tentatively TRBD1 (6 bases). The CDR3 spans 15 residues. V was clipped by 7 bases and J by 7 bases, with 20 bases between them. Germline V CDR1 and CDR2: SEHNR, FQNEAQ (reference sequence). The CDR3 DNA is TGTGCCAGCACCCTGACAGGAAATCATCGACAGCCCCAGCATTTT. Translation gives CASTLTGNHRQPQHF.

This clonotype was seen at least ten times. V is TRBV12-3 or TRBV12-4 and J is TRBJ1-2; no clear D. V dropped 4 bases and J dropped 4 bases, with 7 bases sitting between them. CDR3 length: 12 amino acids. For the CDR3, the DNA is TGTGCCAGCAGTTCGGGGTTCTATGGCTACACCTTC. It codes for CASSSGFYGYTF.

The chain employs TRBV10-3 and TRBJ2-7; no reliable D call. The J call may be wrong; the DNA end is better matched by TRBJ2-1. This CDR3 comprises 11 residues. The germline gives CDR1 ENHRY, CDR2 SYGVKD. CDR3: CAISESDEQFF. CDR3 sequence (DNA): TGTGCCATCAGTGAGTCCGATGAGCAGTTCTTC.

This clonotype was seen ten or more times. The gene calls are TRBV6-5 and TRBJ2-5, with a possible D match to TRBD2 (7 bases). The CDR3 has 14 amino acids. Trimming stripped 5 bases from V and 5 bases from J, with 15 bases between. The germline V gene has CDR1 MNHEY and CDR2 SVGAGI. Here the CDR3 reads CASSRGGLGETQYF. Here the CDR3 DNA reads TGTGCCAGCAGTAGGGGGGGCTTAGGGGAGACCCAGTACTTC.

This chain uses TRBV29-1 with TRBJ1-4; unclear D gene. The V and J ends lost 8 bases and 3 bases respectively, with 7 bases between them. Germline V gene sequence: CDR1 SQVTM, CDR2 ANQGSEA. The CDR3 runs to 11 residues. CDR3 residues: CSRAANEKLFF. The CDR3 DNA sequence: TGCAGCCGGGCGGCTAATGAAAAACTGTTTTTT.

The genes are TRBV5-6 and TRBJ1-2; 7 nucleotides agree with TRBD1. After removal of 4 bases from V and 3 bases from J, the junction contained 9 bases not matched to a gene. CDR1 and CDR2 from the germline V gene are SGHDT and YYEEEE. This CDR3 has 15 residues. CDR3 protein: CASSTGSGGYYGYTF. The CDR3 nucleotides are TGTGCCAGCAGCACGGGGTCAGGGGGTTACTATGGCTACACCTTC.

The chain uses TRBV24-1 and TRBJ2-3; D remains ambiguous. Germline V gene data show CDR1 as KGHDR and CDR2 as SFDVKD. The CDR3 covers 13 residues. V was cut by 4 bases and J by 6 bases, with 10 bases left in between. Here the CDR3 reads CATSEIERDTQYF. The CDR3 DNA reads TGTGCCACCAGTGAGATTGAGAGGGATACGCAGTATTTT.

This clonotype was seen repeatedly, ten times or more. This chain uses TRBV25-1 with TRBJ1-6; D may be TRBD1 (5 bases). This CDR3 comprises 14 residues. V was cut by 3 bases and J by 7 bases, with 10 bases left in between. Germline V gene data show CDR1 as MGHDK and CDR2 as SYGVNS. The CDR3 loop reads CASSDRDLNSPLHF. In DNA, the CDR3 is TGTGCCAGCAGTGACCGGGACCTAAATTCACCCCTCCACTTT.